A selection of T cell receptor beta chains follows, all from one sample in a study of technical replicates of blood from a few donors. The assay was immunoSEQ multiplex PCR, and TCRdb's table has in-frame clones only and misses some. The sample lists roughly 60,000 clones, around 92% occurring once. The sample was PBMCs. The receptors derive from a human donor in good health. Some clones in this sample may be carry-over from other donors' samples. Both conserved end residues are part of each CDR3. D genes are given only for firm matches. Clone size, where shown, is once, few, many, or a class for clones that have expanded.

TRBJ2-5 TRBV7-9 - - CASSFGGTETQYF TGTGCCAGCAGCTTTGGGGGGACGGAGACCCAGTACTTC
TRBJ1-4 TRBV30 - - CAWGRGGGGEKLFF TGTGCCTGGGGCCGCGGGGGGGGTGGTGAAAAACTGTTTTTT
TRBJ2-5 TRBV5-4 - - CASSLGLEQETQYF TGTGCCAGCAGCTTGGGACTGGAACAAGAGACCCAGTACTTC
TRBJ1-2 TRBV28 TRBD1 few CASSTPGQGNYGYTF TGTGCCAGCAGTACACCGGGACAGGGAAACTATGGCTACACCTTC
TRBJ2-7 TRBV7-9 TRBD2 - CASSPRSGRSYEQYF TGTGCCAGCAGCCCCCGCAGCGGGAGATCCTACGAGCAGTACTTC
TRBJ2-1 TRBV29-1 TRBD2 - CSVGLAGDYNEQFF TGCAGCGTTGGACTAGCGGGAGACTACAATGAGCAGTTCTTC
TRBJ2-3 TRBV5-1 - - CASSSLGGRGTDTQYF TGCGCCAGCAGCTCGTTGGGCGGGCGAGGCACAGATACGCAGTATTTT
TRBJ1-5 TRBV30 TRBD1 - CAWSGQGLGNQPQHF TGTGCCTGGAGTGGACAGGGTCTTGGCAATCAGCCCCAGCATTTT
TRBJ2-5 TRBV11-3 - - CASSLDSQETQYF TGTGCCAGCAGCTTAGACAGCCAAGAGACCCAGTACTTC
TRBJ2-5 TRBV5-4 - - CASSLGSGTQETQYF TGTGCCAGCAGCTTGGGGAGTGGGACACAAGAGACCCAGTACTTC
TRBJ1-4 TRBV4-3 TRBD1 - CASSQETGGIEKLFF TGCGCCAGCAGCCAGGAGACAGGGGGGATTGAAAAACTGTTTTTT
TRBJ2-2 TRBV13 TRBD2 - CASSSEGTSGGELFF TGTGCCAGCAGCTCTGAGGGGACTAGTGGCGGGGAGCTGTTTTTT
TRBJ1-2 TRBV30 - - CAWIRPERYGYTF TGTGCCTGGATTCGTCCGGAGAGGTATGGCTACACCTTC
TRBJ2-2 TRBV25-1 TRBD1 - CASSELGTGVAGELFF TGTGCCAGCAGTGAACTCGGGACAGGGGTGGCCGGGGAGCTGTTTTTT
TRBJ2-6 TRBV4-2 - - CASSQTRGPGANVLTF TGTGCCAGCAGCCAGACTCGGGGTCCTGGGGCCAACGTCCTGACTTTC
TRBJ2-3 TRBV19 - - CASRQGLGLTDTQYF TGTGCCAGCCGACAGGGACTTGGTCTCACAGATACGCAGTATTTT
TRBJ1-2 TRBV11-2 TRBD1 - CASSHFDRENYGYTF TGTGCCAGCAGCCATTTCGACAGGGAAAACTATGGCTACACCTTC
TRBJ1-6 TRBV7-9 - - CASRAGAAGSPLHF TGTGCCAGCAGAGCGGGGGCGGCGGGCTCACCCCTCCACTTT
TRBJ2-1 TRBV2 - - CASASSYNEQFF TGTGCCAGCGCTAGCAGCTACAATGAGCAGTTCTTC
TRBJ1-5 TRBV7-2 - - CASSLEASGAQHF TGTGCCAGCAGCTTAGAAGCCTCAGGGGCCCAGCATTTT
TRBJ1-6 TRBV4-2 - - CASSQDDSPGYNSPLHF TGTGCCAGCAGCCAAGATGATTCCCCAGGGTATAATTCACCCCTCCACTTT
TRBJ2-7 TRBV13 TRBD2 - CASSPAGGPYEQYF TGTGCCAGCAGCCCGGCGGGAGGCCCCTACGAGCAGTACTTC
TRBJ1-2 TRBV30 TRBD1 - CAKGGDRTGAWGYTF TGTGCCAAAGGAGGGGACAGGACAGGGGCTTGGGGCTACACCTTC
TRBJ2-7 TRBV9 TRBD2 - CASSDSGASYEQYF TGTGCCAGCAGCGATAGCGGGGCCTCCTACGAGCAGTACTTC
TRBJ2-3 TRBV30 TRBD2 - CAWSLGLPTDTQYF TGTGCCTGGAGCTTGGGACTACCCACAGATACGCAGTATTTT
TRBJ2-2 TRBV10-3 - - CAISPPGRDGELFF TGTGCCATCAGTCCGCCAGGGCGCGACGGGGAGCTGTTTTTT
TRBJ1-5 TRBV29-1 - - CSVETGDNQPQHF TGCAGCGTTGAAACAGGTGACAATCAGCCCCAGCATTTT
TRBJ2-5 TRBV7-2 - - CASSLSGFQETQYF TGTGCCAGCAGCCTAAGCGGATTCCAAGAGACCCAGTACTTC
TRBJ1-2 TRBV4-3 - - CASSQDRGGGYTF TGCGCCAGCAGCCAAGACCGGGGTGGTGGCTACACCTTC
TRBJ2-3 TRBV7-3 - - CASSLGVATDTQYF TGTGCCAGCAGCCTAGGGGTAGCTACAGATACGCAGTATTTT
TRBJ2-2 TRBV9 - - CASSVGTARTGELFF TGTGCCAGCAGCGTAGGGACAGCCCGGACCGGGGAGCTGTTTTTT